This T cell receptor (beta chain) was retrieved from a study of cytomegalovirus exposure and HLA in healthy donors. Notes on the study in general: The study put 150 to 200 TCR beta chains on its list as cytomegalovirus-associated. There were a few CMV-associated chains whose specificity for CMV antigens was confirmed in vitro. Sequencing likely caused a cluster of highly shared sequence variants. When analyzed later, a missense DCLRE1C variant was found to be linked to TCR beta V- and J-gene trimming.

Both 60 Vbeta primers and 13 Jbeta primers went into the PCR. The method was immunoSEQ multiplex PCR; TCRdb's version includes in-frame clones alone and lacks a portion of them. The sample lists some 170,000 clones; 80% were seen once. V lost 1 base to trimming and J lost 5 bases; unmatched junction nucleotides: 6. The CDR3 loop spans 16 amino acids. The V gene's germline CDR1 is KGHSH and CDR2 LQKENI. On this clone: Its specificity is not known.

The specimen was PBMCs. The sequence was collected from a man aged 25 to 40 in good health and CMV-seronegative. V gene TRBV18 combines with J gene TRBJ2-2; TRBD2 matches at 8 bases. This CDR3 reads CASSPLAGPVTGELFF. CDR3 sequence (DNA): TGTGCCAGCTCACCACTAGCGGGACCTGTTACCGGGGAGCTGTTTTTT.